The 21 T cell receptor beta chains below were found in one sample sequenced in a study of Graves' ophthalmopathy and Graves' hyperthyroidism. Investigators amplified TCR beta CDR3 regions from RNA transcripts. Second-round multiplex PCR followed a first-round RT-PCR using HTBI primers. One entry per CDR3 protein results from TCRdb running MiXCR on the multiplex PCR reads. The sample lists over a million distinct CDR3 sequences, around a third seen once, with around 10% in the top ten. Sequencing input: peripheral blood or thyroid tissue (not recorded which). These receptors were obtained from an adult man with Graves' hyperthyroidism.

This clonotype was observed at least ten times. V and J are TRBV19 and TRBJ1-2; 8 nucleotides line up with TRBD1. V shed 9 bases, J shed 6 bases, and the junction held 15 bases outside the gene matches. This CDR3 region has 15 residues. CDR1 and CDR2 (germline): LNHDA, SQIVND (reference sequence). CDR3 nucleotide sequence: TGTGCCAGCGGACAGGGAAATCACATCGAGGATGGCTACACCTTC. This codes for CASGQGNHIEDGYTF.

There are a few counts of this clonotype. The rearrangement joins TRBV5-6 to TRBJ2-7, with D maybe TRBD1 (5 bases). V shed 3 bases and J shed 5 bases, with 18 bases lying between them. The CDR3 consists of 15 residues. CDR1 is SGHDT, CDR2 YYEEEE, per germline. The CDR3 region has the DNA TGTGCCAGCAGCTACCCCAGGGAATACGTGCACGAGCAGTACTTC. Translated, it gives CASSYPREYVHEQYF.

The chain recombines TRBV10-3 with TRBJ2-2; D not resolved. The CDR3 is made up of 14 amino acids. V lost 5 bases and J 7 bases, leaving 14 bases between the germline ends. The germline CDR1 and CDR2 sequences are ENHRY and SYGVKD. The CDR3 region has the DNA TGTGCCATCAGTTACCGCGTGGGTAGCGGGGAGCTGTTTTTT. Its protein is CAISYRVGSGELFF.

Points on this clonotype: This may be a read error, as it is one base from a much larger clone. The chain employs TRBV5-1 and TRBJ2-5, with TRBD1 identical over 10 bases. The germline V gene encodes CDR1 SGHRS and CDR2 YFSETQ. The CDR3 loop spans 14 amino acids. With V trimmed by 4 bases and J by 5 bases, 5 bases remained unmatched. The CDR3 protein is CASSKDRGDETQYF. DNA for the CDR3: TGCGCCAGCAGCAAGGACAGGGGGGATGAGACCCAGTACTTC.

This clonotype was seen many times. V usage is TRBV20-1 and J usage is TRBJ1-5, with a possible D match to TRBD1 (6 bases). The CDR3 spans 13 residues. Trimming left V 6 bases short and J 9 bases short, with 18 bases between. From germline, CDR1 is DFQATT and CDR2 SNEGSKA (reference sequence). CDR3 protein: CSAAFKGGGPQHF. Here the CDR3 DNA reads TGCAGTGCCGCATTCAAAGGGGGTGGGCCCCAGCATTTT.

This chain links TRBV28 with TRBJ2-7, with a weak D call TRBD1 (6 bases). Trimming stripped 2 bases from V and 2 bases from J, with 10 bases between. The CDR3 runs to 14 residues. Germline V gene sequence: CDR1 MDHEN, CDR2 SYDVKM. Here the CDR3 DNA reads TGTGCCAGCAGTTTAATTTCAGGGGCCTACGAGCAGTACTTC. This gives the protein CASSLISGAYEQYF.

For this clonotype: The junction does not match germline at one end; this may be a read error. This chain links TRBV29-1 with TRBJ1-2, with 8 nucleotides matching TRBD1. Germline CDR1 and CDR2: SQVTM and ANQGSEA. The CDR3 is made up of 14 amino acids. CDR3 DNA sequence: TGCAGCGTTGTCGTAGCAGGGGGCGGCTATGGCCACACCTTC. Translating it yields CSVVVAGGGYGHTF.

In the case of this clonotype: With a much larger clone just one base away, this may be a read error. This sequence joins TRBV7-9 and TRBJ1-5, with unresolved D. The germline V gene encodes CDR1 SEHNR and CDR2 FQNEAQ (reference sequence). The length of the CDR3 is 13 residues. The chain's CDR3 is CARSALVDQPQHF. Written as DNA, the CDR3 is TGTGCCCGCAGCGCCCTGGTAGATCAGCCCCAGCATTTT.

The chain recombines TRBV12-3 or TRBV12-4 with TRBJ2-2, with 8 bases that match TRBD2. The CDR3 runs 15 residues. Unmatched junction bases numbered 3, after V lost 3 bases and J lost 3 bases. The CDR3 reads CASSFGGGDTGELFF. The CDR3 DNA is TGTGCCAGCAGTTTCGGGGGGGGGGACACCGGGGAGCTGTTTTTT.

In the case of this clonotype: The final CDR3 position lacks the conserved phenylalanine or tryptophan, pointing to a likely read error. V usage is TRBV10-3 and J usage is TRBJ2-7; 7 nucleotides agree with TRBD2. CDR1 and CDR2 from the germline V gene are ENHRY and SYGVKD. V shed 8 bases, J shed 2 bases, and the junction held 9 bases outside the gene matches. The CDR3 spans 14 residues. For the CDR3, the DNA is TGTGCCATCGGGCTAGCGGAAAGAGCCTACGAGCAGTACTCC. Protein product: CAIGLAERAYEQYS.

Concerning this clonotype itself: The germline gene is not matched at one end of the junction; a read error may be the cause. The CDR3 region has the DNA TGTGTCTGGAGTGTAGGACGGAGACAAGAGACCCAGTACTTC. The encoded protein is CVWSVGRRQETQYF. The V call is TRBV30, the J call TRBJ2-5; the D is unclear. The CDR3 runs to 14 residues. Germline loops: CDR1 GTSNPN, CDR2 SVGIG (reference sequence).

V usage is TRBV7-2 and J usage is TRBJ1-3; D gene ambiguous. Trimming stripped 3 bases from V and 7 bases from J, with 7 bases between. The length of the CDR3 is 12 residues. The germline CDR1 and CDR2 sequences are SGHTA and FQGNSA. The CDR3 here is CASSFYSNTIYF. CDR3 bases: TGTGCCAGCAGCTTTTATAGTAACACCATATATTTT.

The chain combines TRBV6-5 with TRBJ2-7; D is unresolved. V was cut by 5 bases and J by 0 bases, with 11 bases left in between. The CDR3 consists of 14 residues. CDR1 MNHEY and CDR2 SVGAGI come from the germline V gene. CDR3 sequence reads: CASSAHTDSYEQYF. CDR3 nucleotides: TGTGCCAGCAGTGCCCATACGGACTCCTACGAGCAGTACTTC.

Details on this clonotype: This may be a read error: a much more frequent sequence differs by one nucleotide. This sequence joins TRBV2 and TRBJ2-2; 11 bases fit TRBD1. Germline CDR1 and CDR2: SNHLY and FYNNEI. The CDR3 has 13 residues. V lost 8 bases, J lost 7 bases, and 3 bases stayed unmatched. Here the CDR3 DNA reads TGTGCCAGCGGACAGGGGGCTAACGGGGAGCTGTTTTTT. Residues: CASGQGANGELFF.

As concerns this clonotype: A much bigger clone sits one base away, suggesting this may be a read error. This chain joins TRBV12-3 or TRBV12-4 and TRBJ2-5, with TRBD2 as a possible D gene (6 bases). This CDR3 is built from 14 residues. CDR3 in DNA: TGTGACAGCAGTCAAGCGGGCGGACAAGAGACCCAGTACTTC. As protein: CDSSQAGGQETQYF.

This clonotype appeared a few times. This chain joins TRBV10-2 and TRBJ2-7; no clear D. Germline V lookup: CDR1 WSHSY, CDR2 SAAADI. V was clipped by 1 base and J by 3 bases, with 10 bases between them. The CDR3 consists of 14 residues. CDR3 nucleotides: TGCGCCAGCAGTGAGTATCGAGTACTCTACGAGCAGTACTTC. Translating it yields CASSEYRVLYEQYF.

This clonotype showed up many times. The chain couples TRBV19 to TRBJ1-6, with TRBD1 matching over 10 bases. V was clipped by 10 bases and J by 10 bases; unmatched bases: 7. Germline-derived CDR1 and CDR2 are LNHDA and SQIVND (reference sequence). The CDR3 contains 13 residues. In DNA form, the CDR3 reads TGTGCCACGGGACAGGGGCTTAGGTCACCCCTCCACTTT. Translation gives CATGQGLRSPLHF.

This clonotype was recorded many times. The V call is TRBV29-1, the J call TRBJ1-2, with 9 bases fitting TRBD1. CDR3 size: 14 residues. Germline CDR1 SQVTM, CDR2 ANQGSEA. V lost 1 base, J lost 4 bases, and 4 bases stayed unmatched. CDR3 nucleotides: TGCAGCGTTGAAGCACAGGGGGCGGCCTATGGCTACACCTTC. Its translation is CSVEAQGAAYGYTF.

This clonotype came up a few times. The rearrangement joins TRBV18 to TRBJ1-6, with D tentatively TRBD1 (5 bases). The CDR3 spans 13 residues. Looked up from germline, CDR1 is KGHSH and CDR2 is LQKENI. Trimming left V 10 bases short and J 7 bases short, with 14 bases between. As DNA, the CDR3 is TGTGCCACCGCTCGGGGCAAGAATTCACCCCTCCACTTT. Translating it yields CATARGKNSPLHF.

The chain has TRBV29-1 and TRBJ2-5, with 9 bases identical to TRBD1. The CDR3 runs to 17 residues. In germline, CDR1 is SQVTM, CDR2 ANQGSEA. V lost 3 bases and J lost 3; bases outside the gene matches: 14. The CDR3 coding sequence is TGCAGCGTTGAGAAAGGCCACCGGGACAGGGCAAAAGAGACCCAGTACTTC. Translating it yields CSVEKGHRDRAKETQYF.

The chain joins TRBV29-1 to TRBJ1-6, with D uncertain. Trimming took off 0 bases at V and 6 bases at J, with 12 bases between the two ends. The CDR3 loop spans 15 amino acids. Germline values: CDR1 SQVTM, CDR2 ANQGSEA. CDR3 amino acids: CSVEDPEWANSPLHF. CDR3 nucleotide sequence: TGCAGCGTTGAAGATCCCGAATGGGCTAATTCACCCCTCCACTTT. The full variable domain, rest sourced from reference TRBV29-1 and TRBJ1-6, is SAVISQKPSRDICQRGTSLTIQCQVDSQVTMMFWYRQQPGQSLTLIATANQGSEATYESGFVIDKFPISRPNLTFSTLTVSNMSPEDSSIYLCSVEDPEWANSPLHFGNGTRLTVT.